The 15 T cell receptor beta chains in this list originate from one sample, sequenced in a study of blood T cell repertoires in COVID-19. Using immunoSEQ multiplex PCR, the repertoire was profiled, and TCRdb retains in-frame clones only, with some absent. This repertoire shows 390,000 or so clones, almost 90% found once; its top ten account for 6.5% to 8%. The sequencing input was peripheral blood. The receptors stem from a man aged 18 to 35 with active or convalescent COVID-19.

The V and J genes are TRBV29-1 and TRBJ1-3; TRBD1 might be the D (5 bases). CDR1 SQVTM and CDR2 ANQGSEA come from the germline V gene. Trimming removed 4 bases from V and 6 bases from J, with 16 bases in between. The CDR3 is 14 amino acids. CDR3 DNA sequence: TGCAGCGTTGTAGGGGCCGAAGGAAAAAACACCATATATTTT. Its protein product is CSVVGAEGKNTIYF.

In this sample, this clone turned up once. The V and J genes are TRBV4-2 and TRBJ1-5; D is unclear. Trimming removed 2 bases from V and 4 bases from J, with 6 bases in between. The CDR3 totals 13 residues. CDR1 and CDR2 (germline): LGHNA, YNFKEQ. The CDR3 loop reads CASSQQLNQPQHF. CDR3 in DNA: TGTGCCAGCAGCCAACAGTTGAATCAGCCCCAGCATTTT.

The rearrangement uses TRBV4-3 and TRBJ2-7; perhaps TRBD1 as D (5 bases). Germline lookup yields CDR1 LGHNA and CDR2 YSLEER. This CDR3 comprises 14 residues. The V gene lost 4 bases and the J gene lost 6 bases, with 16 bases spanning the gap. The CDR3 region has the DNA TGCGCCAGCAGCCCTAACTCGGACACCCGCGAGCAGTACTTC. Translated: CASSPNSDTREQYF.

The V and J genes are TRBV24-1 and TRBJ2-5; 9 bases agree with TRBD2. There are 15 residues in the CDR3. V was pared by 4 bases and J by 2 bases, with 4 bases of the junction left unmatched. Germline lookup yields CDR1 KGHDR and CDR2 SFDVKD. The CDR3 loop reads CATSDLAGAQETQYF. In DNA, the CDR3 is TGTGCCACCAGTGACTTAGCGGGGGCACAAGAGACCCAGTACTTC.

The gene calls are TRBV28 and TRBJ1-2; a possible D gene is TRBD1 (6 bases). The CDR3 extends over 14 amino acids. CDR1 MDHEN and CDR2 SYDVKM come from the germline V gene. V dropped 6 bases and J dropped 2 bases, with 13 bases sitting between them. Written as DNA, the CDR3 is TGTGCCAGCAGCTCGGGGGGCCCCAACTATGGCTACACCTTC. This sequence encodes CASSSGGPNYGYTF.

J is TRBJ2-1 and V is TRBV24-1, with 8 nucleotides matching TRBD1. Germline trimming cut 4 bases from V and 4 bases from J; bases unmatched to any gene: 8. From germline, CDR1 is KGHDR and CDR2 SFDVKD. This CDR3 contains 16 residues. CDR3 nucleotides: TGTGCCACCAGTGACGACAGGGGCGAGGGGTACAATGAGCAGTTCTTC. It translates to CATSDDRGEGYNEQFF.

The J gene is TRBJ2-7, the V gene TRBV28; 9 bases line up with TRBD1. After removal of 8 bases from V and 3 bases from J, the junction contained 5 bases not matched to a gene. From germline, CDR1 is MDHEN and CDR2 SYDVKM. The CDR3 consists of 13 residues. The CDR3 region has the DNA TGTGCCAGCGGACAGGGGCCGCGCTACGAGCAGTACTTC. It yields the protein CASGQGPRYEQYF.

This chain links TRBV18 with TRBJ2-2; D possibly corresponds to TRBD2 (6 bases). The germline V gene has CDR1 KGHSH and CDR2 LQKENI. The V gene lost 0 bases and the J gene lost 0 bases, with 8 bases spanning the gap. The length of the CDR3 is 16 residues. The CDR3 DNA follows: TGTGCCAGCTCACCACCTAGCGGACCGAACACCGGGGAGCTGTTTTTT. Translated, it gives CASSPPSGPNTGELFF.

This chain links TRBV7-2 with TRBJ1-6; TRBD1 agrees at 10 bases. After removal of 4 bases from V and 6 bases from J, the junction contained 3 bases not matched to a gene. Per the germline V gene, CDR1 is SGHTA and CDR2 is FQGNSA. CDR3 size: 15 residues. CDR3 residues: CASSSRDRGNSPLHF. CDR3 nucleotide sequence: TGTGCCAGCAGCTCCCGGGACAGGGGTAATTCACCCCTCCACTTT.

This clone was counted a single time. The chain has TRBV24-1 and TRBJ1-3; TRBD1 is a possible D gene (5 bases). Trimming pared 11 bases from V and 1 base from J, leaving 26 bases between. This CDR3 is built from 18 residues. CDR1 and CDR2 (germline): KGHDR, SFDVKD. CDR3: CAKAGAGLRSISGNTIYF. CDR3 nucleotides: TGTGCCAAAGCGGGCGCAGGGCTTAGATCGATATCTGGAAACACCATATATTTT.

The CDR3 loop is CATSEWTGGSSYNSPLHF. CDR3 in DNA: TGTGCCACCAGTGAATGGACAGGGGGAAGCTCCTATAATTCACCCCTCCACTTT. V gene TRBV24-1 combines with J gene TRBJ1-6; 10 bases align to TRBD1. The CDR3 spans 18 residues. From germline, CDR1 is KGHDR and CDR2 SFDVKD. V was pared by 4 bases and J by 0 bases, with 5 bases of the junction left unmatched.

With regard to this clone: Other nucleotide sequences from this sample produce the same CDR3. V gene TRBV9 combines with J gene TRBJ1-1; D gene ambiguous. The CDR3 runs to 13 residues. The V end was cut by 0 bases, the J end by 0 bases, with 3 bases between. Germline CDR1 is SGDLS and CDR2 is YYNGEE. The CDR3 sequence is CASSVAMNTEAFF. In DNA form, the CDR3 reads TGTGCCAGCAGCGTAGCTATGAACACTGAAGCTTTCTTT.

The rearrangement links TRBV28 to TRBJ1-4, with D uncertain. Germline V lookup: CDR1 MDHEN, CDR2 SYDVKM. CDR3 length: 12 residues. Trimming pared 6 bases from V and 10 bases from J, leaving 12 bases between. DNA for the CDR3: TGTGCCAGCAGCTCGTTCGTCGGAAAACTGTTTTTT. As protein: CASSSFVGKLFF.

The V call is TRBV19, the J call TRBJ2-7; possible D gene TRBD2, 5 bases. Trimming pared 1 base from V and 2 bases from J, leaving 9 bases between. Looked up from germline, CDR1 is LNHDA and CDR2 is SQIVND (reference sequence). The CDR3 length is 14 residues. In DNA, the CDR3 is TGTGCCAGTAGTATAGGGCTAGCCACCTACGAGCAGTACTTC. This encodes CASSIGLATYEQYF. Using reference TRBV19 and TRBJ2-7 for the parts outside the CDR3, the full variable domain is DGGITQSPKYLFRKEGQNVTLSCEQNLNHDAMYWYRQDPGQGLRLIYYSQIVNDFQKGDIAEGYSVSREKKESFPLTVTSAQKNPTAFYLCASSIGLATYEQYFGPGTRLTVT.

The V gene is TRBV4-3, the J gene TRBJ2-5; 10 bases match TRBD2. V trimming: 0 bases; J trimming: 5 bases; junction bases outside the gene matches: 3. The CDR3 is made up of 15 amino acids. CDR1 LGHNA and CDR2 YSLEER come from the germline V gene. CDR3 in amino acids: CASSQDVSGGETQYF. The CDR3 nucleotides read TGCGCCAGCAGCCAAGACGTTAGCGGGGGGGAGACCCAGTACTTC.